This record covers a single T cell receptor (beta chain). The antigen remains unidentified. Assay: immunoSEQ multiplex PCR; the TCRdb copy retains only in-frame clones and omits some. The table has 30,000 to 45,000 clones, about three quarters seen once. The CDR3 has 13 residues. V was clipped by 5 bases and J by 3 bases, with 8 bases between them. Germline assignment: CDR1 KGHSH and CDR2 LQKENI. The data are from a study of OX40 agonist ivuxolimab in advanced cancers. Across the study: Ivuxolimab, which is an agonistic anti-OX40 (CD134) antibody, was administered to the patients. Study results and limitations: By week 6 at 0.1 to 3.0 mg/kg, blood CD4+ and CD8+ T cells had expanded clonally. On average, CD8+ T cells showed a greater number of expanded clones than CD4+. Clonal expansion among partial responders at 0.1-3.0 mg/kg ranked near the lowest.

The clonotype originates from an adult with an advanced solid tumor such as melanoma, head and neck, liver or kidney cancer. Here the sequenced sample was CD4+ or CD8+ T cells sorted from blood, taken in a trial of the OX40 agonist ivuxolimab. The rearrangement joins TRBV18 to TRBJ1-3; TRBD1 is a possible D gene (5 bases). This CDR3 is CASSETVGNTIYF. The CDR3 region has the DNA TGTGCCAGCTCAGAGACAGTTGGAAACACCATATATTTT.